This TCR beta chain was found in a study of shared clonotypes between healthy human individuals. Study-level information: Three plates were used per donor for CD4 naive, three for CD4 memory, two for CD8 naive and one for CD8 memory.

About this clone: Its antigen is still unknown.

V lost 0 bases, J lost 5 bases, and 1 base stayed unmatched. Looked up from germline, CDR1 is SGHDT and CDR2 is YYEEEE. The CDR3 is made up of 14 amino acids. Overall study results and limits: Among several donors, around 5% of naive CD4 clonotypes were found in common. Relative to memory subsets, naive subsets generally showed larger estimated richness. Generation of non-shared clonotypes was less probable than generation of clonotypes shared by all four donors.

The method was immunoSEQ multiplex PCR; TCRdb's version includes in-frame clones alone and lacks a portion of them. The repertoire includes some 700,000 clones, about 90% of them detected once, and 34% sits in the top ten. The sample consisted of memory CD8+ T cells from PBMCs. The subset is: CD45RO+ cells pooled with CCR7-negative TemRA cells. The receptor was isolated from a man aged 18 to 29 in good health. Some clones in this sample may be carry-over from other donors' samples. The chain links TRBV5-6 to TRBJ2-2; 7 nucleotides agree with TRBD2. The CDR3 loop reads CASSLAGGTGELFF. The CDR3, as DNA: TGTGCCAGCAGCTTGGCGGGGGGAACCGGGGAGCTGTTTTTT.